A single sample gave rise to the 8 T cell receptor beta chains below, sequenced in a study of OX40 agonist ivuxolimab in advanced cancers. Sequenced by immunoSEQ multiplex PCR; TCRdb stores in-frame clones only, minus some. The table has approximately 47,000 clones, about 90% seen once. The source material was CD4+ or CD8+ T cells sorted from blood, sampled in a trial of the OX40 agonist ivuxolimab. The origin of the receptors is an adult with an advanced solid tumor such as melanoma, head and neck, liver or kidney cancer.

The rearrangement joins TRBV2 to TRBJ2-3, with D possibly TRBD1 on 5 matching bases. Germline CDR1 reads SNHLY; CDR2 reads FYNNEI. Trimming cost V 7 bases and J 15 bases, with 14 bases left between them. This CDR3 region has 10 residues. Here the CDR3 reads CASTKGQFYF. The CDR3 nucleotides are TGTGCCAGCACCAAAGGACAATTCTATTTT.

The chain couples TRBV27 to TRBJ1-5; no clear D gene. The germline V gene has CDR1 MNHEY and CDR2 SMNVEV (reference sequence). V was shortened by 2 bases and J by 3 bases, with 5 bases between the two germline ends. This CDR3 is 13 amino acids long. This CDR3 reads CASSLVVNQPQHF. The DNA of the CDR3 is TGTGCCAGCAGTTTAGTAGTCAATCAGCCCCAGCATTTT.

The chain carries TRBV7-9 and TRBJ2-3, with D possibly being TRBD2 (5 bases). Trimming removed 5 bases from V and 6 bases from J, with 9 bases in between. Germline-derived CDR1 and CDR2 are SEHNR and FQNEAQ (reference sequence). This CDR3 region has 12 residues. DNA for the CDR3: TGTGCCAGCAGCGAGAGGGTTGATACGCAGTATTTT. As protein: CASSERVDTQYF. The variable domain in full, completed from reference TRBV7-9 and TRBJ2-3, reads DTGVSQNPRHKITKRGQNVTFRCDPISEHNRLYWYRQTLGQGPEFLTYFQNEAQLEKSRLLSDRFSAERPKGSFSTLEIQRTEQGDSAMYLCASSERVDTQYFGPGTRLTVL.

Written as DNA, the CDR3 is TGTGCCTGGAGTGTTAGGACAGGGGGGTTGGACTATGGCTACACCTTC. This translates into CAWSVRTGGLDYGYTF. The chain employs TRBV30 and TRBJ1-2, with 10 bases lining up with TRBD1. Per germline, CDR1 GTSNPN and CDR2 SVGIG (reference sequence). The CDR3 has 16 residues. The trim removed 0 bases at V and 3 bases at J, leaving 7 bases unmatched.

The genes are TRBV7-9 and TRBJ1-1; no firm D call. The germline V gene has CDR1 SEHNR and CDR2 FQNEAQ (reference sequence). The CDR3 spans 14 residues. Deletions cut 3 bases from V and 0 bases from J, with 8 bases between. The CDR3 bases are TGTGCCAGCAGCTTCGGTCAAATGAACACTGAAGCTTTCTTT. It yields the protein CASSFGQMNTEAFF.

V and J are TRBV7-9 and TRBJ2-7, with 8 positions matching TRBD1. The junction had 3 bases not matched to a gene; V was cut back by 5 bases and J by 3 bases. The CDR3 runs 13 residues. The germline CDR1 and CDR2 sequences are SEHNR and FQNEAQ (reference sequence). The DNA for the CDR3 is TGTGCCAGCAGCCCGGGACAGGACTACGAGCAGTACTTC. Translated, it gives CASSPGQDYEQYF.

The rearrangement joins TRBV2 to TRBJ2-7, with 7 bases matching TRBD1. V was pared by 7 bases and J by 6 bases, with 6 bases of the junction left unmatched. CDR3 length: 12 residues. The V gene's germline CDR1 is SNHLY and CDR2 FYNNEI. The CDR3 nucleotides read TGTGCCAGCACCGGACAGGCTCCCGAGCAGTACTTC. It yields the protein CASTGQAPEQYF.

J is TRBJ2-2 and V is TRBV7-9, with D maybe TRBD2 (5 bases). This CDR3 has 16 residues. The V end was cut by 1 base, the J end by 1 base, with 10 bases between. Germline V lookup: CDR1 SEHNR, CDR2 FQNEAQ (reference sequence). The CDR3 region is CASSLVSGVNTGELFF. CDR3 nucleotide sequence: TGTGCCAGCAGCTTAGTCTCCGGGGTGAACACCGGGGAGCTGTTTTTT.